This record looks at one T cell receptor beta chain sequence and its context. Its antigen remains unidentified. V was pared by 3 bases and J by 5 bases, with 13 bases between. Germline CDR1 reads LGHNA; CDR2 reads YNFKEQ. There are 15 residues in the CDR3. This entry is derived from a study of shared clonotypes between healthy human individuals. There were no recent acute infections or vaccinations among the donors, who were healthy HIV-negative adults. Profiling relied on immunoSEQ multiplex PCR, and the TCRdb table lists in-frame clones only, not all of them. Of under 750,000 clones listed, over 60% were seen once; the top ten hold less than 2%. Broader study findings: Blood was the only sampled material, and tissue repertoires likely differ. Clonotypes not shared had lower generation probabilities than those common to all four donors.

The TCR sequence derives from a woman aged 25 to 39 in good health. Material: memory CD4+ T cells sorted from blood. This sample's subset: CD45RA-negative fraction. The J gene is TRBJ2-2, the V gene TRBV4-2; tentatively, D is TRBD2 (5 bases). This chain's CDR3 is CASSQETPGTGELFF. CDR3 DNA: TGTGCCAGCAGCCAGGAGACCCCGGGGACCGGGGAGCTGTTTTTT.